There are a few counts of the clone carrying this T cell receptor beta chain. Its antigen remains unidentified. These data come from a study of CD8+ T cells in alopecia areata. Reverse transcribed after extraction, RNA yielded cDNA as the sequencing template. The method was immunoSEQ multiplex PCR; TCRdb's version includes in-frame clones alone and lacks a portion of them. Of some 150,000 clones in the sample, 62% were seen once. Study-wide findings and caveats: Scalp sample sequencing also detects resident alphabeta T cells of normal skin.

The V segment lost 7 bases and the J segment 8 bases; nucleotides outside the gene matches: 2. The CDR3 runs 10 residues. Germline V gives CDR1 SQVTM, CDR2 ANQGSEA. The TCR was taken from a human donor in good health. The material sequenced was CD8+ T cells sorted from blood. V and J are TRBV29-1 and TRBJ2-1; 7 bases align to TRBD2. DNA of the CDR3: TGCAGCGCTAGCGGAGATGAGCAGTTCTTC. It translates to CSASGDEQFF.